These T cell receptor beta chains were read from a single sample in a study of T-cell reconstitution after alpha-beta-depleted transplantation in children. TCRdb analysed the PCR reads with MiXCR anew, one entry per CDR3 protein. The sample contains about 480,000 distinct CDR3 sequences, around 13% of which appear only once. Source: PBMCs from the stem cell graft donor, taken from the stem cell graft. All receptors come from a human donor who donated a stem cell graft to a child with combined immunodeficiency. CDR3s include the opening cysteine and the closing phenylalanine or tryptophan. A D gene is named only where the DNA matches it firmly. Clone size is not always given. Where it is, it says once, few, many or a class for expanded clones.

V	D	size	J	CDR3	DNA
TRBV12-3/TRBV12-4	-	-	TRBJ2-2	CASSPFGYTGELFF	TGTGCCAGCAGTCCGTTTGGATACACCGGGGAGCTGTTTTTT
TRBV4-3	TRBD1	-	TRBJ2-4	CASSQGQGMTNIQYF	TGCGCCAGCAGCCAAGGACAGGGAATGACAAACATTCAGTACTTC
TRBV29-1	TRBD1	many	TRBJ2-1	CSVRTGDGGEQFF	TGCAGCGTTAGGACAGGGGATGGGGGTGAGCAGTTCTTC
TRBV15	TRBD1	many	TRBJ1-1	CATSIGTADKAFF	TGTGCCACCAGCATAGGGACAGCCGACAAAGCTTTCTTT
TRBV7-3	TRBD1	many	TRBJ2-1	CASSKGQASYNEQFF	TGTGCCAGCAGCAAAGGACAGGCCTCCTACAATGAGCAGTTCTTC
TRBV5-1	TRBD1	few	TRBJ2-7	CASSPTVRAGGNEQYF	TGCGCCAGCAGCCCTACCGTTCGGGCAGGGGGCAACGAGCAGTACTTC
TRBV7-9	-	few	TRBJ2-7	CASSFPGALYEQYF	TGTGCCAGCAGCTTTCCGGGGGCTCTCTACGAGCAGTACTTC
TRBV5-5	-	many	TRBJ2-5	CASSLGQAAQETQYF	TGTGCCAGCAGCTTGGGACAAGCAGCGCAAGAGACCCAGTACTTC
TRBV25-1	-	many	TRBJ2-5	CASSSAGQETQYF	TGTGCCAGCAGCTCAGCAGGCCAAGAGACCCAGTACTTC
TRBV20-1	TRBD1	-	TRBJ1-5	CSAGAAGGDQPQHF	TGCAGTGCTGGCGCGGCAGGGGGGGATCAGCCCCAGCATTTT
TRBV7-3	TRBD2	-	TRBJ2-1	CASSKLAGYNEQFF	TGTGCCAGCAGCAAACTAGCGGGGTACAATGAGCAGTTCTTC
TRBV15	TRBD2	few	TRBJ2-7	CATSRDTLAGGYEQYF	TGTGCCACCAGCAGAGATACACTAGCGGGGGGTTACGAGCAGTACTTC
TRBV4-2	TRBD2	-	TRBJ2-5	CASSQETGSGTSGGKTGETQYF	TGTGCCAGCAGCCAAGAGACAGGATCAGGGACTAGCGGGGGAAAAACGGGAGAGACCCAGTACTTC
TRBV20-1	-	many	TRBJ2-5	CSAPGAGRLETQYF	TGCAGTGCCCCAGGGGCAGGGAGGTTAGAGACCCAGTACTTC
TRBV18	TRBD1	-	TRBJ2-7	CASSPVDRVRYEQYF	TGTGCCAGCTCACCCGTCGACAGGGTTCGATACGAGCAGTACTTC
TRBV20-1	TRBD2	few	TRBJ2-7	CSARGLPGLAGFSYEQYF	TGCAGTGCTAGGGGGCTACCGGGACTAGCGGGATTCAGCTACGAGCAGTACTTC
TRBV7-3	TRBD2	-	TRBJ2-1	CASSSPRGGSGSEQFF	TGTGCCAGCAGCTCACCCAGAGGTGGGAGCGGGAGTGAGCAGTTCTTC
TRBV12-3/TRBV12-4	-	-	TRBJ2-1	CASRDNNEQFF	TGTGCCAGCCGGGACAACAATGAGCAGTTCTTC
TRBV12-3/TRBV12-4	-	-	TRBJ1-1	CASSNRDTFNTEAFF	TGTGCCAGCAGTAACCGGGACACCTTTAACACTGAAGCTTTCTTT